These T cell receptor beta chains were read from a single sample in a study of T cell responses to AZD1222 COVID-19 vaccine. The data were produced by immunoSEQ multiplex PCR, yet TCRdb's version contains in-frame clones alone and is incomplete. The sample yields roughly 110,000 clones, about 90% seen once. The sample here was peripheral blood, taken 28 days after the second AZD1222 dose. The receptors here all came from an adult who received the AZD1222 COVID-19 vaccine. CDR3s include the opening cysteine and the closing phenylalanine or tryptophan. The D gene is left open where the match is weak. Some rows mark clone size as missing; the rest say once, few, many or name a class of expanded clone.

j_call | cdr3_length | v_call | d_call | clone_size | cdr3_aa | cdr3_nt
TRBJ2-1 | 15 | TRBV11-2 | NA | NA | CASSLAWGPYNEQFF | TGTGCCAGCAGCTTGGCGTGGGGGCCCTACAATGAGCAGTTCTTC
TRBJ2-1 | 15 | TRBV27 | NA | NA | CASSSTGGPQPVQFF | TGTGCCAGCAGTTCAACGGGGGGCCCCCAGCCCGTGCAGTTCTTC
TRBJ2-2 | 17 | TRBV2 | TRBD2 | NA | CASSDQPPGLADGELFF | TGTGCCAGCAGTGATCAACCCCCGGGACTAGCGGACGGGGAGCTGTTTTTT
TRBJ1-5 | 16 | TRBV12-5 | NA | NA | CASGLPEGLSNQPQHF | TGTGCTAGTGGTTTGCCAGAAGGGCTTAGCAATCAGCCCCAGCATTTT
TRBJ2-3 | 16 | TRBV15 | TRBD2 | NA | CATSRDGGGLTDTQYF | TGTGCCACCAGCAGAGATGGCGGGGGGCTGACAGATACGCAGTATTTT
TRBJ1-5 | 14 | TRBV6-5 | NA | few | CASLLGSSNQPQHF | TGTGCCAGCCTGCTCGGGTCTAGCAATCAGCCCCAGCATTTT
TRBJ1-1 | 15 | TRBV6-5 | TRBD1 | NA | CASSYAGTVNTEAFF | TGTGCCAGCAGTTACGCCGGGACAGTGAACACTGAAGCTTTCTTT
TRBJ1-5 | 14 | TRBV6-5 | TRBD1 | NA | CASREGANGQPQHF | TGTGCCAGTCGGGAGGGGGCAAACGGTCAGCCCCAGCATTTT
TRBJ2-7 | 13 | TRBV6-5 | NA | NA | CASRDQGVSEQYF | TGTGCCAGCAGAGACCAAGGGGTTTCCGAGCAGTACTTC
TRBJ1-2 | 15 | TRBV3-1/TRBV3-2 | NA | NA | CASSQVDGGGYGYTF | TGTGCCAGCAGCCAAGTAGACGGGGGCGGCTATGGCTACACCTTC
TRBJ1-1 | 16 | TRBV5-1 | TRBD1 | NA | CASSLLGTGVGTEAFF | TGCGCCAGCAGCTTGTTAGGGACAGGGGTGGGCACTGAAGCTTTCTTT
TRBJ2-3 | 13 | TRBV7-9 | NA | NA | CAGSRLATDTQYF | TGTGCCGGATCACGCCTAGCGACAGATACGCAGTATTTT
TRBJ1-3 | 16 | TRBV7-2 | NA | NA | CASSLAPGLSGNTIYF | TGTGCCAGCAGCTTAGCCCCTGGGTTGTCTGGAAACACCATATATTTT
TRBJ1-5 | 14 | TRBV19 | NA | NA | CASSIQYSNQPQHF | TGTGCCAGTAGTATACAGTATAGCAATCAGCCCCAGCATTTT
TRBJ2-3 | 15 | TRBV19 | TRBD1 | few | CASKSGGSNTDTQYF | TGTGCCAGCAAATCAGGGGGCTCTAACACAGATACGCAGTATTTT
TRBJ2-1 | 14 | TRBV24-1 | NA | NA | CATSDLGWGDEQFF | TGTGCCACCAGTGATTTGGGCTGGGGGGATGAGCAGTTCTTC
TRBJ2-7 | 14 | TRBV10-3 | TRBD1 | NA | CAIRETGVLYEQYF | TGTGCCATCAGAGAGACAGGGGTGCTCTACGAGCAGTACTTC
TRBJ2-1 | 14 | TRBV12-5 | TRBD2 | NA | CASGGTSEANEQFF | TGTGCTAGTGGCGGGACTAGCGAGGCCAATGAGCAGTTCTTC
TRBJ1-1 | 15 | TRBV2 | TRBD1 | NA | CASTIRGQGSTEAFF | TGTGCCAGCACCATTAGGGGGCAGGGCAGCACTGAAGCTTTCTTT
TRBJ2-5 | 14 | TRBV6-5 | TRBD1 | NA | CASSPTGGKETQYF | TGTGCCAGCAGTCCTACAGGGGGTAAAGAGACCCAGTACTTC
TRBJ1-2 | 12 | TRBV12-3/TRBV12-4 | NA | NA | CASSLVRGVSTF | TGTGCCAGCAGTTTAGTTCGGGGGGTAAGCACCTTC
TRBJ1-4 | 15 | TRBV7-9 | NA | NA | CASSPQGAGSEKLFF | TGTGCCAGCAGCCCGCAGGGTGCCGGCAGTGAAAAACTGTTTTTT
TRBJ2-3 | 17 | TRBV3-1/TRBV3-2 | TRBD2 | once | CASSQRSGLAGADTQYF | TGTGCCAGCAGCCAACGGTCAGGGCTAGCGGGGGCAGATACGCAGTATTTT
TRBJ1-3 | 16 | TRBV28 | NA | NA | CASSSAKAVPGNTIYF | TGTGCCAGCAGTTCAGCCAAGGCGGTTCCTGGAAACACCATATATTTT
TRBJ2-7 | 16 | TRBV4-1 | NA | NA | CASSQEGGGFSYEQYF | TGCGCCAGCAGCCAAGAAGGGGGGGGGTTCTCCTACGAGCAGTACTTC
TRBJ2-1 | 15 | TRBV6-1 | NA | NA | CASSLVQSSYNEQFF | TGTGCCAGCAGTTTAGTACAGAGCTCCTACAATGAGCAGTTCTTC
TRBJ1-3 | 16 | TRBV16 | NA | NA | CASSQMTAASGNTIYF | TGTGCCAGCAGCCAAATGACAGCCGCCTCTGGAAACACCATATATTTT
TRBJ1-5 | 16 | TRBV21-1 | NA | NA | CASSKEGNRSNQPQHF | TGTGCCAGCAGCAAAGAGGGGAACAGATCGAATCAGCCCCAGCATTTT
TRBJ2-7 | 15 | TRBV4-1 | TRBD1 | NA | CASSQEQGALYEQYF | TGCGCCAGCAGCCAAGAACAGGGGGCATTGTACGAGCAGTACTTC
TRBJ1-2 | 13 | TRBV9 | NA | NA | CASSVPGRDGYTF | TGTGCCAGCAGCGTGCCAGGGAGGGACGGCTACACCTTC
TRBJ1-6 | 17 | TRBV7-8 | NA | few | CASSLASAGNINSPLHF | TGTGCCAGCAGCTTAGCTAGCGCAGGCAATATTAATTCACCCCTCCACTTT
TRBJ1-1 | 17 | TRBV7-9 | NA | few | CASSLKVGVRRDTEAFF | TGTGCCAGCAGCTTAAAGGTCGGGGTGCGGAGAGACACTGAAGCTTTCTTT
TRBJ1-5 | 12 | TRBV27 | NA | few | CASSGPNQPQHF | TGTGCCAGCAGTGGCCCCAATCAGCCCCAGCATTTT
TRBJ1-1 | 13 | TRBV2 | NA | few | CASRGWANTEAFF | TGTGCCAGCAGAGGGTGGGCGAACACTGAAGCTTTCTTT
TRBJ2-3 | 14 | TRBV5-1 | TRBD2 | NA | CASSLDRTSGGEYF | TGCGCCAGCAGCTTGGATAGGACTAGCGGAGGGGAGTATTTT
TRBJ2-1 | 14 | TRBV11-3 | NA | NA | CASSQWVGGREQFF | TGTGCCAGCAGCCAATGGGTAGGCGGGCGGGAGCAGTTCTTC
TRBJ2-7 | 17 | TRBV10-3 | NA | NA | CAISESGGHFSSYEQYF | TGTGCCATCAGTGAGTCGGGAGGACACTTCAGCTCCTACGAGCAGTACTTC
TRBJ2-3 | 15 | TRBV7-7 | TRBD2 | NA | CASSPSGTSTDTQYF | TGTGCTAGCAGCCCTAGCGGAACTAGCACAGATACGCAGTATTTT
TRBJ2-7 | 14 | TRBV6-5 | NA | NA | CASSYDSAAYEQYF | TGTGCCAGCAGTTACGACAGCGCTGCCTACGAGCAGTACTTC
TRBJ1-5 | 15 | TRBV6-2/TRBV6-3 | TRBD1 | NA | CASSYMRDRYQPQHF | TGTGCCAGCAGTTACATGAGGGACAGATATCAGCCCCAGCATTTT
TRBJ2-1 | 16 | TRBV6-1 | NA | NA | CASSERPNPLYNEQFF | TGTGCCAGCAGTGAACGGCCTAACCCCCTTTACAATGAGCAGTTCTTC
TRBJ2-5 | 14 | TRBV19 | NA | NA | CASSTRLERETQYF | TGTGCCAGTAGTACCCGACTAGAGAGAGAGACCCAGTACTTC
TRBJ2-1 | 14 | TRBV7-9 | NA | NA | CASSLEGIYNEQFF | TGTGCCAGCAGCTTGGAGGGGATCTACAATGAGCAGTTCTTC
TRBJ2-3 | 14 | TRBV6-1 | TRBD2 | few | CASSEGLATDTQYF | TGTGCCAGCAGTGAGGGACTAGCCACAGATACGCAGTATTTT
TRBJ2-2 | 18 | TRBV7-9 | TRBD2 | NA | CASPQWLAGGMNTGELFF | TGTGCCAGCCCCCAATGGCTAGCGGGGGGCATGAACACCGGGGAGCTGTTTTTT
TRBJ1-2 | 13 | TRBV12-3/TRBV12-4 | NA | few | CASSLSGQYGYTF | TGTGCCAGCAGTTTAAGCGGTCAATATGGCTACACCTTC
TRBJ2-2 | 15 | TRBV6-5 | NA | NA | CASSSGGLNTGELFF | TGTGCCAGCAGTTCCGGGGGCCTAAACACCGGGGAGCTGTTTTTT
TRBJ1-6 | 17 | TRBV5-1 | TRBD1 | once | CASSLEPPQGENSPLHF | TGCGCCAGCAGCTTGGAACCTCCGCAGGGGGAAAATTCACCCCTCCACTTT